This T cell receptor (beta chain) was captured in a study of sequential checkpoint blockade in melanoma. Study-wide context: Maintenance nivolumab came after either treatment sequence.

Sample treatment: randomized to nivolumab then ipilimumab (arm A) or the reverse (arm B). No patient had prior DNA-damaging chemotherapy. PBMC sorting kept live CD3+CD8+ cells without CD19 or CD56. The CDR3 spans 16 residues. V shed 4 bases and J 2 bases; nucleotides not matched to a gene: 8. Germline CDR1 and CDR2: MDHEN and SYDVKM. A few counts support this clone. Some clones are missing from TCRdb's copy, which holds only in-frame ones; the method was immunoSEQ multiplex PCR. Among under 20,000 clones listed, around two thirds were seen once. The TCR comes from a human donor with melanoma. Sequenced here: CD8+ T cells sorted from blood (inferred from file names), sampled from a patient given nivolumab and ipilimumab in sequence. The chain couples TRBV28 to TRBJ2-5; 9 nucleotides line up with TRBD1. CDR3 bases: TGTGCCAGCAGTTCGGGATGGACAGGGGCACAAGAGACCCAGTACTTC. Translated: CASSSGWTGAQETQYF.